This T cell receptor beta chain was recovered during a study of T cells expressing NK-cell markers. Study outcomes and limitations: The CD3+CD56-NKG2C+ fraction of a handful of donors was likewise dominated by these clonotypes.

One entry per CDR3 protein, without DNA, is what TCRdb gives after re-calling the 5' RACE reads. Recorded for this sample: fewer than 400,000 distinct CDR3 sequences. This CDR3 spans 14 amino acids. A word on this clonotype: What it binds is not known.

Sequences were obtained from blood T cells: a sorted CD56 or NKG2C T cell subset, CD4+ or CD8+ T cells, or bulk PBMC T cells (not recorded which). This receptor was identified in a man aged 18 to 69 in good health. V is TRBV12-3 or TRBV12-4 and J is TRBJ1-2; the TCRdb D gene call, TRBD1, has no DNA to confirm it. The CDR3 protein is CASSFRGQHYGYTF.